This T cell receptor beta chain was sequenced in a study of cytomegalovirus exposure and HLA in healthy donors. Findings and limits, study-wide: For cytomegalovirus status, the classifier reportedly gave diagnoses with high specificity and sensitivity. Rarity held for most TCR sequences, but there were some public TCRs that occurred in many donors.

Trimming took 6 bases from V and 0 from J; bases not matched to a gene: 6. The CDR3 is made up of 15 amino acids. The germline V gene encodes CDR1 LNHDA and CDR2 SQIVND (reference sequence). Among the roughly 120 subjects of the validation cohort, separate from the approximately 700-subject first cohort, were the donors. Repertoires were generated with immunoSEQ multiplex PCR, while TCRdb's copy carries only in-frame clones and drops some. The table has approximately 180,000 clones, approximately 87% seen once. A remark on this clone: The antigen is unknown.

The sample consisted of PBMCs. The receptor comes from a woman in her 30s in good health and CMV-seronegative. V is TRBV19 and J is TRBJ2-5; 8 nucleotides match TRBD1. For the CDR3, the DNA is TGTGCCAGTAGCCTTAGGACAGGGCACCAAGAGACCCAGTACTTC. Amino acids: CASSLRTGHQETQYF. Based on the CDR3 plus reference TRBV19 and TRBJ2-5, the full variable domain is DGGITQSPKYLFRKEGQNVTLSCEQNLNHDAMYWYRQDPGQGLRLIYYSQIVNDFQKGDIAEGYSVSREKKESFPLTVTSAQKNPTAFYLCASSLRTGHQETQYFGPGTRLLVL.